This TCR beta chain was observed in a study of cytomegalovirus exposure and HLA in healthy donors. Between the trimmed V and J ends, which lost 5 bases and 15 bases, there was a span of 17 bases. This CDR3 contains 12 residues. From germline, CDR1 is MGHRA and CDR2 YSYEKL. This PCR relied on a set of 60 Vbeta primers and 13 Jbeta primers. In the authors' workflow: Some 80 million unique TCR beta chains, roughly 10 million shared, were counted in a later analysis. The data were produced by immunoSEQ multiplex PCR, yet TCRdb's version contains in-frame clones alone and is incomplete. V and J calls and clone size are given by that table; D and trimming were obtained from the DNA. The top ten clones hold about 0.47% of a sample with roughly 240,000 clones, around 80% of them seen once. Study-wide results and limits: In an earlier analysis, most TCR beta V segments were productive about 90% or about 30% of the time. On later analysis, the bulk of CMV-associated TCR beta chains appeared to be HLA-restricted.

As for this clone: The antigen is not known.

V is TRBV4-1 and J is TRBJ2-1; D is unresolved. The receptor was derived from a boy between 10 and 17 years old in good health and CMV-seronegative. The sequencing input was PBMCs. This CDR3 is CASSARMGSWFF. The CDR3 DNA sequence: TGCGCCAGCAGCGCCCGAATGGGCTCCTGGTTCTTC.